These T cell receptor beta chains were read from a single sample in a study of multiple sclerosis patients with progressive multifocal leukoencephalopathy. Method: immunoSEQ multiplex PCR; TCRdb's copy keeps in-frame clones and lacks some. Here the sample spans more than 30,000 clones, 87% being singletons. This specimen consisted of PBMCs, obtained from a patient treated with natalizumab. The origin of the receptors is a middle-aged woman with progressive multifocal leukoencephalopathy. The CDR3 runs from the conserved cysteine through the conserved F or W. Each record gives: D gene, V gene, J gene, CDR3 protein. A D gene is named only where the DNA matches it firmly.

>TRBD2|TRBV4-1|TRBJ2-7
CASSHTLGGVYEQYF
>TRBD1|TRBV5-8|TRBJ2-5
CASSFRQGAGKTQYF
>NA|TRBV28|NA
CASSVRGGIEQYF
>TRBD2|TRBV29-1|TRBJ2-3
CSVEVTSGNTQYF
>NA|TRBV7-2|TRBJ1-4
CASSLAGSNEKLFF
>TRBD2|TRBV7-2|TRBJ2-7
CASSLTGGLGTYEQYF
>TRBD1|TRBV25-1|TRBJ2-5
CASSGQLTGLGETQYF
>TRBD1|TRBV18|TRBJ1-1
CASSPRQGAEAFF
>TRBD2|TRBV13|TRBJ2-1
CASSWERDSADEQFF
>NA|TRBV6-5|TRBJ2-1
CASSYAAYNEQFF
>TRBD2|TRBV29-1|TRBJ2-1
CSVEDSRGVGEQFF
>TRBD1|TRBV28|TRBJ2-3
CASTLSGQGFPDTQYF
>TRBD2|TRBV10-3|TRBJ2-1
CATGGTSDGHEQFF
>TRBD1|TRBV27|TRBJ2-5
CASSRSLQGAGTTQYF
>TRBD2|TRBV4-3|TRBJ2-1
CASSQSQGASGMNEQFF
>NA|TRBV9|TRBJ1-2
CASRTIRDDGYTF
>TRBD1|TRBV6-5|TRBJ1-2
CASSQGQGLSYTF
>TRBD1|TRBV6-4|TRBJ2-3
CASSRTGGADTQYF
>TRBD1|TRBV7-9|TRBJ2-3
CASSLVDRVSTDTQYF
>NA|TRBV2|TRBJ2-3
CASGEEAGDTQYF
>NA|TRBV6-1|TRBJ1-6
CASSMEAPGAPPLHF
>NA|TRBV2|TRBJ1-1
CASSEMGLRRGNTEAFF
>NA|TRBV28|TRBJ1-2
CASSLLQGRPLESYGYTF
>TRBD1|TRBV27|TRBJ1-6
CASTPGQGLNSPLHF
>NA|TRBV5-1|TRBJ2-7
CASSLYRMDEQYF
>TRBD2|TRBV6-6|TRBJ2-3
CASRASGRASDTQYF
>NA|TRBV10-3|TRBJ2-7
CAIAPGQNSAGGEQYF
>TRBD1|TRBV14|TRBJ2-3
CASSRTGTTDTQYF
>NA|TRBV29-1|TRBJ2-1
CSVEAPRDRRFF
>TRBD2|TRBV5-1|TRBJ2-1
CASSYGGSSYNEQFF
>TRBD1|TRBV28|TRBJ2-1
CASSPTGGSYNEQFF
>TRBD2|TRBV19|TRBJ2-1
CASSIGSGVNEQFF
>NA|TRBV28|TRBJ1-5
CASTDVLGKSNQPQHF
>NA|TRBV4-1|TRBJ2-1
CASSQDAGNVNEQFF
>NA|TRBV7-9|TRBJ1-1
CASSAGSDTEAFF
>TRBD2|TRBV11-2|TRBJ2-7
CASSFSSGGTYEQYF
>NA|TRBV11-2|TRBJ1-2
CASSFRSEDGYTF
>TRBD2|TRBV11-3|TRBJ2-5
CASSPKAGGGETQYF
>TRBD1|TRBV30|TRBJ1-2
CAWIPGGVYGYTF
>NA|TRBV6-6|TRBJ2-7
CASTGTGDYEQYF
>NA|TRBV7-9|TRBJ2-2
CASSLVPGELFF